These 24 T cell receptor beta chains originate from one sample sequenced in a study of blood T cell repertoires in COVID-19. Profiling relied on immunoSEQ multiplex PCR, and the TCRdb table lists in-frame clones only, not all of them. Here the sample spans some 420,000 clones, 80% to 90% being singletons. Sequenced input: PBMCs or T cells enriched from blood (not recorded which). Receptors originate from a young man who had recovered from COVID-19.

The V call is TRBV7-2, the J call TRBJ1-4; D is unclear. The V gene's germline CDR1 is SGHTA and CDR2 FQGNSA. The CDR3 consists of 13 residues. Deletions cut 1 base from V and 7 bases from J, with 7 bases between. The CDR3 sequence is CASSLDRGEKLFF. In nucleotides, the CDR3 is TGTGCCAGCAGCTTAGACCGCGGTGAAAAACTGTTTTTT.

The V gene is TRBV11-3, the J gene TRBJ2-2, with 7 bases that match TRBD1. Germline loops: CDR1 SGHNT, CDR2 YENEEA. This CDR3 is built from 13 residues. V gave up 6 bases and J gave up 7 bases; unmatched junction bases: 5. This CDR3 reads CASRTGFGGELFF. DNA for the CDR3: TGTGCCAGCAGGACAGGGTTCGGCGGGGAGCTGTTTTTT.

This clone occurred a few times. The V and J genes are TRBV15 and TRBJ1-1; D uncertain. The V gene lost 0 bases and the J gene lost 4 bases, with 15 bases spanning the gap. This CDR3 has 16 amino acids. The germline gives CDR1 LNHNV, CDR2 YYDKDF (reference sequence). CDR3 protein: CATSRDESALVTEAFF. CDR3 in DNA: TGTGCCACCAGCAGAGATGAGAGCGCTCTAGTCACTGAAGCTTTCTTT.

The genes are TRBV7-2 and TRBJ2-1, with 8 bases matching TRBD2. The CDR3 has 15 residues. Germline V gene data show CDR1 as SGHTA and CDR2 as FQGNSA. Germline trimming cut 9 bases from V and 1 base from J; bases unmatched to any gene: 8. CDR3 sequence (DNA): TGTGCCAGTAAGCGGGAGCTTAGGTCCTACAATGAGCAGTTCTTC. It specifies CASKRELRSYNEQFF.

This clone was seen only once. CDR3 amino acids: CSASEREPYNEQFF. For the CDR3, the DNA is TGCAGTGCTAGTGAGCGGGAGCCGTATAATGAGCAGTTCTTC. V gene TRBV20-1 combines with J gene TRBJ2-1; 8 positions match TRBD2. After removal of 3 bases from V and 7 bases from J, the junction contained 8 bases not matched to a gene. This CDR3 contains 14 residues. CDR1 and CDR2 (germline): DFQATT, SNEGSKA (reference sequence).

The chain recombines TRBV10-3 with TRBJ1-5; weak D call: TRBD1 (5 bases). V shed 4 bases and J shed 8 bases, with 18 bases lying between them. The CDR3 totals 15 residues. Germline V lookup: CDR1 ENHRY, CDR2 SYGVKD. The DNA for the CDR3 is TGTGCCATCAGTGCAAGTGGGGAGGGGATGGAGCCCCAGCATTTT. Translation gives CAISASGEGMEPQHF.

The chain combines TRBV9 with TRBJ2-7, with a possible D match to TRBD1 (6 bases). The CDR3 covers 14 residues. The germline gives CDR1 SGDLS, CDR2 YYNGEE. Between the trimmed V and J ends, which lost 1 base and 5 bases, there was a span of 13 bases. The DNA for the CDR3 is TGTGCCAGCAGCGTAACCGGGACACTCAACGAGCAGTACTTC. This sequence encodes CASSVTGTLNEQYF.

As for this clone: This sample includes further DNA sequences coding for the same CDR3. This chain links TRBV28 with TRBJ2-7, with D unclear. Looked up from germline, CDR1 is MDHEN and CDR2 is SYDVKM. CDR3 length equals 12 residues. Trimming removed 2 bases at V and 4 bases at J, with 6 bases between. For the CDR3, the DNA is TGTGCCAGCAGTTTAGGCAGTTACGAGCAGTACTTC. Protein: CASSLGSYEQYF.

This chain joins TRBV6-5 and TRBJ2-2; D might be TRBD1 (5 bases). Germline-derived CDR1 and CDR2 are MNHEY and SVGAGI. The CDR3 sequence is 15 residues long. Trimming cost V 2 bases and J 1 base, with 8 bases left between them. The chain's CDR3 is CASSYTDRNTGELFF. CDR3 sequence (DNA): TGTGCCAGCAGTTACACTGACAGGAACACCGGGGAGCTGTTTTTT.

The CDR3 reads CASSYGQAPEQYF. CDR3 sequence (DNA): TGTGCCAGCAGTTACGGACAGGCCCCGGAGCAGTACTTC. The chain is built from TRBV6-2 or TRBV6-3 and TRBJ2-7; 7 bases are a match to TRBD1. V trimming: 2 bases; J trimming: 7 bases; junction bases outside the gene matches: 5. CDR1 is MNHEY and CDR2 is SVGEGT in the germline V gene. The CDR3 runs 13 residues.

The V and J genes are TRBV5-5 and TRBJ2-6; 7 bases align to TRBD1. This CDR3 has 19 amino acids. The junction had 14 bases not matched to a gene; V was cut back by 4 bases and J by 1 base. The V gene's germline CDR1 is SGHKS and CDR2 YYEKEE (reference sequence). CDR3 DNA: TGTGCCAGCAGCCCCGACAGGGCCCCAAATCCTTCTGGGGCCAACGTCCTGACTTTC. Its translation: CASSPDRAPNPSGANVLTF.

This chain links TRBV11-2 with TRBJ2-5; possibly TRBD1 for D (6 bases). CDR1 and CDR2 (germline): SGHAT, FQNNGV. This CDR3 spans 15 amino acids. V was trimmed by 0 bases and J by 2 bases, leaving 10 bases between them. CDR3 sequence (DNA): TGTGCCAGCAGCTTAGACGGACAGCCGCAAGAGACCCAGTACTTC. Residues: CASSLDGQPQETQYF.

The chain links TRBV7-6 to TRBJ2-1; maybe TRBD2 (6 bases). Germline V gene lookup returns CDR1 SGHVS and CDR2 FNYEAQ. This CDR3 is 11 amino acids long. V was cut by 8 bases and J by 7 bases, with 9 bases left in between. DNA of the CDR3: TGTGCCAGCCTAGGGACTAATGAGCAGTTCTTC. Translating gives CASLGTNEQFF.

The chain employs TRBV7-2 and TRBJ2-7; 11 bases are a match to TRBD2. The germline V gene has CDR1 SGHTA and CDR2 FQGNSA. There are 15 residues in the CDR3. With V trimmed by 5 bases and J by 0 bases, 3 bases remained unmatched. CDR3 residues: CASSPGLADSYEQYF. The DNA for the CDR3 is TGTGCCAGCAGCCCGGGACTAGCGGACTCCTACGAGCAGTACTTC. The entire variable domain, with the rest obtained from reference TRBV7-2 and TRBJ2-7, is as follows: GAGVSQSPSNKVTEKGKDVELRCDPISGHTALYWYRQSLGQGLEFLIYFQGNSAPDKSGLPSDRFSAERTGGSVSTLTIQRTQQEDSAVYLCASSPGLADSYEQYFGPGTRLTVT.

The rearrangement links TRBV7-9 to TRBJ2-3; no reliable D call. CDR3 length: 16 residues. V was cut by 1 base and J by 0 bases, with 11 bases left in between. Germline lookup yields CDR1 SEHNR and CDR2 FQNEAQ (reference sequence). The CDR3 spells CASSLGKTPSTDTQYF. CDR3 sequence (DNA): TGTGCCAGCAGCTTAGGAAAGACACCAAGCACAGATACGCAGTATTTT. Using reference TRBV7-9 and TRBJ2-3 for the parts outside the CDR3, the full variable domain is DTGVSQNPRHKITKRGQNVTFRCDPISEHNRLYWYRQTLGQGPEFLTYFQNEAQLEKSRLLSDRFSAERPKGSFSTLEIQRTEQGDSAMYLCASSLGKTPSTDTQYFGPGTRLTVL.

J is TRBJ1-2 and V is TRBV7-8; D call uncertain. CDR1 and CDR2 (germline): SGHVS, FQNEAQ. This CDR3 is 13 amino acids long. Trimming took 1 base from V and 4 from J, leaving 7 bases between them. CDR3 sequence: CASSLDRTYGYTF. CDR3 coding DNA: TGTGCCAGCAGCTTAGACAGAACCTATGGCTACACCTTC.

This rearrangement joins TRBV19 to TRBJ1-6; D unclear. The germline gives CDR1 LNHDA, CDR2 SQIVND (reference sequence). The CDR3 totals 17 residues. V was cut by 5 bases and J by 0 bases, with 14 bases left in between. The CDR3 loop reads CASSHTSESSYNSPLHF. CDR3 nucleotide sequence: TGTGCCAGTAGTCATACGTCGGAGAGCTCCTATAATTCACCCCTCCACTTT.

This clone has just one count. CDR3 protein: CSGLAPTYNEQFF. CDR3 sequence (DNA): TGCAGCGGGCTAGCCCCCACCTACAATGAGCAGTTCTTC. V gene TRBV29-1 combines with J gene TRBJ2-1, with D possibly matching TRBD2 (5 bases). Per the germline V gene, CDR1 is SQVTM and CDR2 is ANQGSEA. The ends were cut back, 7 bases at V and 2 bases at J, with 12 bases in the middle. This CDR3 comprises 13 residues.

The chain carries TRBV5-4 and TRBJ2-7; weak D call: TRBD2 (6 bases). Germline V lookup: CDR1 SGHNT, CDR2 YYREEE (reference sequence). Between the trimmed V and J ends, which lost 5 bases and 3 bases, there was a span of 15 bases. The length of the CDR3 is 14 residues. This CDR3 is CASSPAVADYEQYF. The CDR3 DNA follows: TGTGCCAGCAGTCCGGCGGTAGCGGACTACGAGCAGTACTTC. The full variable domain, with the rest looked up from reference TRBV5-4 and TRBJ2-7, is ETGVTQSPTHLIKTRGQQVTLRCSSQSGHNTVSWYQQALGQGPQFIFQYYREEENGRGNFPPRFSGLQFPNYSSELNVNALELDDSALYLCASSPAVADYEQYFGPGTRLTVT.

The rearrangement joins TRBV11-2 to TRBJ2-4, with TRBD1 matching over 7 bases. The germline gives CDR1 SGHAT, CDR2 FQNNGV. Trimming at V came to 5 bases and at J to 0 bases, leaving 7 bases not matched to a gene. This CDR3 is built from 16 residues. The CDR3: CASSQTYRGAKNIQYF. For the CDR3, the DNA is TGTGCCAGCAGCCAAACCTACAGGGGAGCCAAAAACATTCAGTACTTC.

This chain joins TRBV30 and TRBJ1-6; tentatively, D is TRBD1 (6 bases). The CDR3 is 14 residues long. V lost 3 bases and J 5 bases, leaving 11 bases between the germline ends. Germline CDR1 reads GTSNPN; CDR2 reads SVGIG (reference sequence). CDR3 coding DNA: TGTGCCTGGAGGCCCGGACAGAATAATTCACCCCTCCACTTT. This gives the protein CAWRPGQNNSPLHF.

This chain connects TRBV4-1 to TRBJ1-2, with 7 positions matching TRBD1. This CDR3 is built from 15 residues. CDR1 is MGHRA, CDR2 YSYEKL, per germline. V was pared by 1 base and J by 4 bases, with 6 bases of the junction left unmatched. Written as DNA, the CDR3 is TGCGCCAGCAGCCAAGGGCAGGGGGATTCCTATGGCTACACCTTC. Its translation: CASSQGQGDSYGYTF.

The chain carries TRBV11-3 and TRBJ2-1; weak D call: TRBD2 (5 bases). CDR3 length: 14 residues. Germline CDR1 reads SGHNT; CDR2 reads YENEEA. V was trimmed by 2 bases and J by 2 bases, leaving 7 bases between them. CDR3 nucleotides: TGTGCCAGCAGCTTACTCGGGACCTACAATGAGCAGTTCTTC. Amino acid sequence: CASSLLGTYNEQFF.

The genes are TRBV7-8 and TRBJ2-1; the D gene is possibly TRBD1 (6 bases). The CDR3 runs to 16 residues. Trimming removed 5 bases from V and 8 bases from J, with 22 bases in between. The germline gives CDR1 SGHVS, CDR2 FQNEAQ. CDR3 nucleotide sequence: TGTGCCAGCAGCCCCCCAGGGGCTGGTCTCTGGCATGAGCAGTTCTTC. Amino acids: CASSPPGAGLWHEQFF.